A selection of T cell receptor beta chains follows, all from one sample in a study of response to subunit inactivated influenza vaccine. Each CDR3 protein is one row after TCRdb ran MiXCR on the RT-PCR reads. Of about 520,000 distinct CDR3 sequences in the sample, more than 7% were seen once. Source: PBMCs from blood, taken roughly 24 months after vaccination. Source of these receptors: a man between 50 and 75 years old who received an inactivated influenza vaccine. Both conserved end residues are part of each CDR3. Fields, in order: J gene, D gene, V gene, clone size, CDR3 DNA, CDR3 protein. The D gene is left open where the match is weak. Size values are once, few and many counts, or a class for expanded clones, and some rows have none.

TRBJ2-1	TRBD2	TRBV7-6	many	TGTGCCAGCAGCTTAGGCCTTAGCGGGAGATATGAGCAGTTCTTC	CASSLGLSGRYEQFF
TRBJ2-3	-	TRBV15	many	TGTGCCACCAGCAGGGGAAGCGGGTCGAGCACAGATACGCAGTATTTT	CATSRGSGSSTDTQYF
TRBJ2-5	-	TRBV4-3	many	TGCGCCAGCAGCCAAGACCAAGGGGGGACCCAGTACTTC	CASSQDQGGTQYF
TRBJ2-3	-	TRBV5-1	many	TGCGCCAGCAGCTTGTCAGGGTCCGGTGATACGCAGTATTTT	CASSLSGSGDTQYF
TRBJ1-5	-	TRBV29-1	many	TGCAGCGTTGCTCCTACGGATAGCAATCAGCCCCAGCATTTT	CSVAPTDSNQPQHF
TRBJ1-1	-	TRBV20-1	-	TGCAGTGCTAGAGTCCCCCAGAAATCGAACACTGAAGCTTTCTTT	CSARVPQKSNTEAFF
TRBJ1-4	TRBD1	TRBV6-1	many	TGTGCCAGCAGGCCGTCAGGGGGCGCCGGGGAAAAACTGTTTTTT	CASRPSGGAGEKLFF
TRBJ2-3	TRBD2	TRBV10-2	few	TGCGCCAGCAGTGAGGCGGGACTAGCGGGGTTTTTTAGCACAGATACGCAGTATTTT	CASSEAGLAGFFSTDTQYF
TRBJ2-1	-	TRBV20-1	-	TGCAGTGCTAGAGACGCCCGGACTCGCCACTTTCTCTACAATGAGCAGTTCTTC	CSARDARTRHFLYNEQFF
TRBJ2-2	-	TRBV4-3	-	TGCGCCAGCAGCCATGTCCAGGGGTACACCGGGGAGCTGTTTTTT	CASSHVQGYTGELFF
TRBJ2-2	-	TRBV20-1	-	TGCAGTGCTAGAGATACAGTGCGCGGGGAGCTGTTTTTT	CSARDTVRGELFF
TRBJ2-1	-	TRBV6-6	many	TGTGCCAGCAGCCTAGGCACCAATGAGCAGTTCTTC	CASSLGTNEQFF
TRBJ2-1	-	TRBV5-1	-	TGCGCCAGCAGCCGAGACACGGCGGGGGAGCAGTTCTTC	CASSRDTAGEQFF
TRBJ1-2	-	TRBV6-8	-	TGTGCCAGCAGTTACCCGCCGGGATCGGGGGAGATCGTCTATGGCTACACCTTC	CASSYPPGSGEIVYGYTF
TRBJ1-5	-	TRBV20-1	-	TGCAGTGCTAGGGGGGGAAATCAGCCCCAGCATTTT	CSARGGNQPQHF
TRBJ2-7	-	TRBV29-1	many	TGCAGCGTTGTTGAAGGGTTGAACGAGCAGTACTTC	CSVVEGLNEQYF
TRBJ1-1	TRBD1	TRBV12-3/TRBV12-4	few	TGTGCCAGCAGCCGTACGGGACAGGGTTCCGCTGAAGCTTTCTTT	CASSRTGQGSAEAFF
TRBJ2-2	-	TRBV5-1	-	TGCGCCAGCAGCTTGTATCCAGGGGCGCGCACCGGGGAGCTGTTTTTT	CASSLYPGARTGELFF
TRBJ1-6	-	TRBV7-2	-	TGTGCCAGCAGCTCCACTTCGGGGGTGACCAATTCACCCCTCCACTTT	CASSSTSGVTNSPLHF
TRBJ1-1	-	TRBV27	-	TGTGCCAGCAGTTTCAATCAAGGCACTGAAGCTTTCTTT	CASSFNQGTEAFF
TRBJ2-1	TRBD2	TRBV11-2	many	TGTGCCAGCAGCGGAGCGGGGGGGCCGAGTGAGCAGTTCTTC	CASSGAGGPSEQFF
TRBJ2-1	TRBD2	TRBV29-1	few	TGCAGCGTTGACCGGACTAGCGGGATTAGTTACAATGAGCAGTTCTTC	CSVDRTSGISYNEQFF
TRBJ2-3	TRBD2	TRBV7-8	few	TGTGCCAGCAGCTTAAATGAAGGCGGGAGAGACGAGGAAGATACGCAGTATTTT	CASSLNEGGRDEEDTQYF
TRBJ2-1	-	TRBV30	medium-sized	TGTGCCTGGATTGACTACAATGAGCAGTTCTTC	CAWIDYNEQFF
TRBJ2-7	TRBD1	TRBV20-1	many	TGCAGTGCGAGTCATAGACAGGGGGGTCCCTACGAGCAGTACTTC	CSASHRQGGPYEQYF
TRBJ2-3	TRBD2	TRBV11-2	few	TGTGCCAGCAGCTTCCGGACTAGTCGGTCAGATACGCAGTATTTT	CASSFRTSRSDTQYF
TRBJ2-1	-	TRBV6-1	few	TGTGCCAGCAGCCCTTGGGACGGGCACAATGAGCAGTTCTTC	CASSPWDGHNEQFF
TRBJ2-5	TRBD2	TRBV10-3	few	TGTGCCATCAGCGGACTAGGCCAAGAGACCCAGTACTTC	CAISGLGQETQYF
TRBJ2-7	-	TRBV28	few	TGTGCCAGCCAAGACAGCCCATACTACGAGCAGTACTTC	CASQDSPYYEQYF
TRBJ2-1	TRBD2	TRBV7-9	-	TGTGCCAGCAGCCCGGGACTAGCGGTAACTTACAATGAGCAGTTCTTC	CASSPGLAVTYNEQFF
TRBJ2-1	-	TRBV27	-	TGTGCCAGCAGTTTTATTACAGGGGGGGTTAGCAATGAGCAGTTCTTC	CASSFITGGVSNEQFF
TRBJ1-3	-	TRBV5-1	-	TGCGCCAGCAGCTTAGGACAGTCCTCTGGAAACACCATATATTTT	CASSLGQSSGNTIYF
TRBJ2-1	-	TRBV29-1	many	TGCAGCGTTGAACTTTTTACCAATGAGCAGTTCTTC	CSVELFTNEQFF
TRBJ2-7	TRBD1	TRBV2	few	TGTGCCAGCAGTGTAGGGCGACAGGGCTCCGAGCAGTACTTC	CASSVGRQGSEQYF
TRBJ1-6	-	TRBV20-1	many	TGCAGTGCTAGGACAGTGCTAAATTCACCCCTCCACTTT	CSARTVLNSPLHF
TRBJ2-5	-	TRBV5-8	few	TGTGCCAGCAGCCCGGGGGGTCTGGTACAGGGGGAAGAGACCCAGTACTTC	CASSPGGLVQGEETQYF
TRBJ2-2	-	TRBV6-6	-	TGTGCCAGCACGTCCGGGTTTGGCGGGGAGCTGTTTTTT	CASTSGFGGELFF
TRBJ2-7	-	TRBV12-3/TRBV12-4	few	TGTGCCAGCAGTCACTTTGAAGGAGAGGCCGAGCAGTACTTC	CASSHFEGEAEQYF
TRBJ2-5	TRBD2	TRBV24-1	-	TGTGCCACCAGTGACGCACTAGCGGGGGCTGAAGAGACCCAGTACTTC	CATSDALAGAEETQYF
TRBJ1-4	-	TRBV20-1	-	TGCAGTGCTAGAGATAAGGGTCAAAAACTGTTTTTT	CSARDKGQKLFF
TRBJ2-3	TRBD2	TRBV4-2	few	TGTGCCAGCAGCCAAGGGGCGGGAGCGAGAGATACGCAGTATTTT	CASSQGAGARDTQYF
TRBJ2-7	-	TRBV5-1	many	TGCGCCAGCAGCTTCCAGGACTTCTCCTACGAGCAGTACTTC	CASSFQDFSYEQYF
TRBJ2-7	-	TRBV20-1	few	TGCAGTGCCGGACCTTTACAGGGGGGGTACGAGCAGTACTTC	CSAGPLQGGYEQYF
TRBJ1-1	-	TRBV14	many	TGTGCCAGCAGCCAAGAGGTACGCAGTTCGAACACTGAAGCTTTCTTT	CASSQEVRSSNTEAFF
TRBJ1-3	-	TRBV6-2/TRBV6-3	-	TGTGCCAGCAGTTACGATCGGGTGAGCGCTGGAAACACCATATATTTT	CASSYDRVSAGNTIYF
TRBJ2-1	-	TRBV28	few	TGTGCCAGCAGATACCAGGGAAATGAGCAGTTCTTC	CASRYQGNEQFF
TRBJ2-5	TRBD1	TRBV18	-	TGTGCCAGCTCACCTACCGGGACAGGGATCGGGGAGACCCAGTACTTC	CASSPTGTGIGETQYF
TRBJ2-7	-	TRBV6-5	many	TGTGCCAGCAGTTGGAGTTCGGCCCGATACGAGCAGTACTTC	CASSWSSARYEQYF
TRBJ2-7	-	TRBV7-8	-	TGTGCCAGCAGCGGGGGGACAGTTTCCTACGAGCAGTACTTC	CASSGGTVSYEQYF
TRBJ1-2	-	TRBV9	few	TGTGCCAGCAGCGTAGTGACCGAGGAATATGGCTACACCTTC	CASSVVTEEYGYTF
TRBJ2-1	-	TRBV12-3/TRBV12-4	many	TGTGCCAGCAGGGCCGTATACGAGCAGTTCTTC	CASRAVYEQFF